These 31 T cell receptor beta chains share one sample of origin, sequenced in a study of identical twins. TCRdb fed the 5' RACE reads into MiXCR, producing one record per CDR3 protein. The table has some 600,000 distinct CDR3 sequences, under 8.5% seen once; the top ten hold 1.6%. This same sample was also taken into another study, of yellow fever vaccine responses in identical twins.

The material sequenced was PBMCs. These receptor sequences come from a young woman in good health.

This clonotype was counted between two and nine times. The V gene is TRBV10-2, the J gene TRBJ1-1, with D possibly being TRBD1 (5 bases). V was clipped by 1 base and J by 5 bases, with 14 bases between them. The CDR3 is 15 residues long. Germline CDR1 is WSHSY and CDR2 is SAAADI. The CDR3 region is CASSELGRGGTEAFF. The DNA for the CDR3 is TGCGCCAGCAGTGAGTTAGGAAGGGGAGGGACTGAAGCTTTCTTT.

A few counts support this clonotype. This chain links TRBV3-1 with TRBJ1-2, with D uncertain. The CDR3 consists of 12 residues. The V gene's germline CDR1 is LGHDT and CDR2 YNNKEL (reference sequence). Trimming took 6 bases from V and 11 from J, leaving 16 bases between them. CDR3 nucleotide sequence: TGTGCCAGCAGGACCGCCCGTGATAGATACACCTTC. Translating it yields CASRTARDRYTF.

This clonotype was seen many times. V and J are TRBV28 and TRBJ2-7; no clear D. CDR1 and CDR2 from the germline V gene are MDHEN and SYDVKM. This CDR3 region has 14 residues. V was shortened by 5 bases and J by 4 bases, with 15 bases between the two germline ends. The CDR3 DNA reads TGTGCCAGCAGTCCCGACGAACAGATTTACGAGCAGTACGTC. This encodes CASSPDEQIYEQYV.

The CDR3 spells CASSYSRGFRADNYNEQFF. In DNA form, the CDR3 reads TGTGCCAGCAGTTACTCGAGGGGCTTTCGAGCGGATAACTACAATGAGCAGTTCTTC. The genes are TRBV6-5 and TRBJ2-1; tentatively, D is TRBD1 or TRBD2 (5 bases each). Deletions cut 0 bases from V and 3 bases from J, with 21 bases between. The CDR3 contains 19 residues. Looked up from germline, CDR1 is MNHEY and CDR2 is SVGAGI.

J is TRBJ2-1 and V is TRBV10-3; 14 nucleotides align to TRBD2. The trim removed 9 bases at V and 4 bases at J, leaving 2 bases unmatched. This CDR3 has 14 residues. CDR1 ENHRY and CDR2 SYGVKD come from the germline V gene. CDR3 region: CAMGTSGGYNEQFF. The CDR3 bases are TGTGCCATGGGGACTAGCGGGGGATACAATGAGCAGTTCTTC.

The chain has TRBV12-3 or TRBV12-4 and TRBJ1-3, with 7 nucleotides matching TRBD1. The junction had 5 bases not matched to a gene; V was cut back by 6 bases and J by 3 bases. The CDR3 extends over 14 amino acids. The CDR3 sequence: CASSWTGRGNTIYF. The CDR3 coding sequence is TGTGCCAGCAGCTGGACAGGCCGTGGAAACACCATATATTTT.

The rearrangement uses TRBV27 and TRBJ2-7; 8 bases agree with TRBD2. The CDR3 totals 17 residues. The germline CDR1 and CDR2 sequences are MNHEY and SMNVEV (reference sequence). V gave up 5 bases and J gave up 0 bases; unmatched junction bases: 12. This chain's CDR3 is CASSPQRVAGSSYEQYV. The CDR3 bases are TGTGCCAGCAGTCCCCAACGGGTAGCGGGGAGCTCCTACGAGCAGTACGTC.

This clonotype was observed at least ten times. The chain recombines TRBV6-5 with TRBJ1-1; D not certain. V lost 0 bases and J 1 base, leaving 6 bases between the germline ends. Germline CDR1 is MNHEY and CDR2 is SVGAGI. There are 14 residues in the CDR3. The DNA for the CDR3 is TGTGCCAGCAGTTACTCCTTACCGAACACTGAAGCTTTCTTT. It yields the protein CASSYSLPNTEAFF.

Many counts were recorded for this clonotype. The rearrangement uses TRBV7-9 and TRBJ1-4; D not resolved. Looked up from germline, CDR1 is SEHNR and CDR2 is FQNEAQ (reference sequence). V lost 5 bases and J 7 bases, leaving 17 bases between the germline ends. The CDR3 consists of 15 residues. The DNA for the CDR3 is TGTGCCAGCAGCCCCGCCCTCGAGACTGGTGAAAAACTGTTTTTT. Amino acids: CASSPALETGEKLFF.

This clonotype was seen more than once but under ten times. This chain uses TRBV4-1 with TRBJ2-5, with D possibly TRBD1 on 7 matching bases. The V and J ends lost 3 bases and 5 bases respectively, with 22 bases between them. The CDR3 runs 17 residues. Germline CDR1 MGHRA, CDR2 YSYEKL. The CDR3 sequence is CASSHAGVEGARETQYF. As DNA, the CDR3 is TGCGCCAGCAGCCATGCGGGTGTGGAGGGGGCGAGGGAGACCCAGTACTTC.

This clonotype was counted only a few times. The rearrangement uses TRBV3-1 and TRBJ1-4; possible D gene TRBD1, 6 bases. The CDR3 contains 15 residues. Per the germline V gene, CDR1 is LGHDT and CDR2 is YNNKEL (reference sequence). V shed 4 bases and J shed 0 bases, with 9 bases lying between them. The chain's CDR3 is CASSPGTPTNEKLFF. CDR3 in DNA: TGTGCCAGCAGCCCTGGGACACCAACTAATGAAAAACTGTTTTTT.

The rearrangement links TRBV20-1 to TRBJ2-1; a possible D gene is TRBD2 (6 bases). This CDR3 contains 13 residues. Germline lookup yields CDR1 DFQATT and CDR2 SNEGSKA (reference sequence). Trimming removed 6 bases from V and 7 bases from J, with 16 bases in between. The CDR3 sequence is CSASRLVGNEQFF. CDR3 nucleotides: TGCAGTGCGAGTAGACTAGTGGGAAATGAGCAGTTCTTC.

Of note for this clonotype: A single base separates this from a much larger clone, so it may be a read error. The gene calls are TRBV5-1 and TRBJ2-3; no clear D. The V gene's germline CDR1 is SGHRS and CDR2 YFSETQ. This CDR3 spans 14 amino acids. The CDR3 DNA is TGCGCCAGCAGCTTGGCTGGGGTTTCGGATACGCACTATTTT. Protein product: CASSLAGVSDTHYF. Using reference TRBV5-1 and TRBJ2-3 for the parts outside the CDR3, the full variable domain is KAGVTQTPRYLIKTRGQQVTLSCSPISGHRSVSWYQQTPGQGLQFLFEYFSETQRNKGNFPGRFSGRQFSNSRSEMNVSTLELGDSALYLCASSLAGVSDTHYFGPGTRLTVL.

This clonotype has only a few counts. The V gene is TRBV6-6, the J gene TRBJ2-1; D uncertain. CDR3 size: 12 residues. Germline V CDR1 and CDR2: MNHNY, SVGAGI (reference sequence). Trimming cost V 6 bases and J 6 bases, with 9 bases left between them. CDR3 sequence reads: CASSFDTNEQFF. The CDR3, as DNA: TGTGCCAGCAGCTTTGACACCAATGAGCAGTTCTTC.

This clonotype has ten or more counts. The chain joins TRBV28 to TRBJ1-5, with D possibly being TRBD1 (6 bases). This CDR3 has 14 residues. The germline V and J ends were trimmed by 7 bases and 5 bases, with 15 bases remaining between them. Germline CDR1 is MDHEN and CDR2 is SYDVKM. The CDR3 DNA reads TGTGCCAGCACCATGACAGGACCTCATCAGCCCCAGCATTTT. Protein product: CASTMTGPHQPQHF.

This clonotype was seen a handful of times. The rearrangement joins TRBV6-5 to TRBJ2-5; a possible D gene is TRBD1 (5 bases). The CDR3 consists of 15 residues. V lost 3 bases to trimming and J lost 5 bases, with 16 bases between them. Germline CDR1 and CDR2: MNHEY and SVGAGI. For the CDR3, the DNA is TGTGCCAGCAGTTATGGGCCAGGGTCGAGGGAGACCCAGTACTTC. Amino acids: CASSYGPGSRETQYF.

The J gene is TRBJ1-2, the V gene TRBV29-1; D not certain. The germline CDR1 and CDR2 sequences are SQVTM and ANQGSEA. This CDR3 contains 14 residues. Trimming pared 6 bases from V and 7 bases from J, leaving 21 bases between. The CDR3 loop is CSVLAAVSPAGYTF. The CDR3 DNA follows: TGCAGCGTGTTGGCAGCAGTGAGCCCGGCTGGCTACACCTTC.

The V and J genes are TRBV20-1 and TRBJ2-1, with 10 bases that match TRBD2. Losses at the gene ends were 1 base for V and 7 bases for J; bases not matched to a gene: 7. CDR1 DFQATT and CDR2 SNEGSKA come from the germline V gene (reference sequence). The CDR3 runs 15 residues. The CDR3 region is CSARVLAGEANEQFF. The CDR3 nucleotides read TGCAGTGCTAGAGTTCTAGCGGGAGAGGCGAATGAGCAGTTCTTC.

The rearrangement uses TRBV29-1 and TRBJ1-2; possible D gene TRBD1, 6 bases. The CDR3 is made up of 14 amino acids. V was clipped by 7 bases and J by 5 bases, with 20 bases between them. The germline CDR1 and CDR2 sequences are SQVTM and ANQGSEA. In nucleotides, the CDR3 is TGCAGCGCAAGTTACAGGGAAGATTGGTATGGCTACACCTTC. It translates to CSASYREDWYGYTF.

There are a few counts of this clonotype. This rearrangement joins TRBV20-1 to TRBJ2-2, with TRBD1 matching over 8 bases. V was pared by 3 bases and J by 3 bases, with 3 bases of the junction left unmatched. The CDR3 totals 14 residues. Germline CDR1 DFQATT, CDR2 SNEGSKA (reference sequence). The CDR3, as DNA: TGCAGTGCTAGCCCAGGGGGCTACACCGGGGAGCTGTTTTTT. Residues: CSASPGGYTGELFF.

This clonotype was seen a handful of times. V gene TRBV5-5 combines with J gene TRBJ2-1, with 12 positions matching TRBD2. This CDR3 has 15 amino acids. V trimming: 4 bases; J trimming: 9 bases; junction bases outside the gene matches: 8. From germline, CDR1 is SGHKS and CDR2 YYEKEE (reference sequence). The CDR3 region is CASSQASGGAGEQFF. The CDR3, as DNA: TGTGCCAGCAGCCAAGCTAGCGGGGGGGCCGGTGAGCAGTTCTTC.

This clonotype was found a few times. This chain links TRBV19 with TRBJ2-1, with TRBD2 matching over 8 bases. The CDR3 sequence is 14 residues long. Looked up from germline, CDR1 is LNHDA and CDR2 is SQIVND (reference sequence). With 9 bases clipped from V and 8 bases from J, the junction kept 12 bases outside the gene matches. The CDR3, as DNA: TGTGCCAGCGGCCAAATAGCGGGGAGCGATGAGCAGTTCTTC. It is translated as CASGQIAGSDEQFF.

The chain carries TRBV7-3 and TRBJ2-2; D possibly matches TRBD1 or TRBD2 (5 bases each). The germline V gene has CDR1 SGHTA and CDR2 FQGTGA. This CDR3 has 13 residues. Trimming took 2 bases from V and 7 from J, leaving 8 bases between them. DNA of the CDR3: TGTGCCAGCAGCTTAGGGGGAATCGGGGAGCTGTTTTTT. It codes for CASSLGGIGELFF.

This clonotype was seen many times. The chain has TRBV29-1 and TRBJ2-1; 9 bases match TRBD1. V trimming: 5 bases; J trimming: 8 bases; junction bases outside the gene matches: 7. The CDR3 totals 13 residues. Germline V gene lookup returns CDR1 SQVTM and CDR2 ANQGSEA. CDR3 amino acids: CSVTGTGIHEQFF. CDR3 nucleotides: TGCAGCGTTACCGGGACAGGGATCCATGAGCAGTTCTTC.

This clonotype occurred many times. The CDR3 DNA follows: TGTGCCAGCAGCCAAGAAAAATTCACAGATACGCAGTATTTT. Translated, it gives CASSQEKFTDTQYF. The chain carries TRBV4-2 and TRBJ2-3; D remains ambiguous. This CDR3 spans 14 amino acids. Between the trimmed V and J ends, which lost 0 bases and 2 bases, there was a span of 6 bases. In germline, CDR1 is LGHNA, CDR2 YNFKEQ.

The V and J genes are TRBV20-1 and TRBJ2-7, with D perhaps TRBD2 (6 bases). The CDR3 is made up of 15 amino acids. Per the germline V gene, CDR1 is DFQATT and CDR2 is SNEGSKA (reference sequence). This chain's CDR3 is CCARPPGLRSGEQYV. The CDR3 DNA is TGCTGTGCTAGGCCTCCGGGACTTAGATCGGGGGAGCAGTACGTC.

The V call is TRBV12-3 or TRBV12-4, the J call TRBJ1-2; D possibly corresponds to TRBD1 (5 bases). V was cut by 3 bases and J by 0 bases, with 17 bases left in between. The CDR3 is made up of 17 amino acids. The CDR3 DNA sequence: TGTGCCAGCAGTTTTTCGGGGCTGGGGGGAGCTAACTATGGCTACACCTTC. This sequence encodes CASSFSGLGGANYGYTF.

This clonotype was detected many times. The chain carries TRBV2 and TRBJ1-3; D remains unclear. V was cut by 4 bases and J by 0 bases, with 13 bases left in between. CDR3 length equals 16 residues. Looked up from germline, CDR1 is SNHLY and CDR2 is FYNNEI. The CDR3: CASSGGKITSGNTIYF. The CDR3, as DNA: TGTGCCAGCAGTGGAGGGAAAATAACCTCTGGAAACACCATATATTTT.

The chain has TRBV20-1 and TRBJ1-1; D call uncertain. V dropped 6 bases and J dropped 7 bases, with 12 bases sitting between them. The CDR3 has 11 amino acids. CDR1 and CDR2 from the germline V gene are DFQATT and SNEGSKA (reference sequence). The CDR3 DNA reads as TGCAGTGCCCGTCGTGGGCGTGAAGCTTTCTTT. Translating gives CSARRGREAFF.

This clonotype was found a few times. The CDR3 coding sequence is TGCAGTGCTAGAGATTCCCTCCGACAGGTCTTCTCCTACGAGCAGTACTTC. Its protein is CSARDSLRQVFSYEQYF. The chain employs TRBV20-1 and TRBJ2-7; TRBD1 is a possible D gene (6 bases). V dropped 0 bases and J dropped 0 bases, with 18 bases sitting between them. Germline lookup yields CDR1 DFQATT and CDR2 SNEGSKA (reference sequence). The CDR3 loop spans 17 amino acids.

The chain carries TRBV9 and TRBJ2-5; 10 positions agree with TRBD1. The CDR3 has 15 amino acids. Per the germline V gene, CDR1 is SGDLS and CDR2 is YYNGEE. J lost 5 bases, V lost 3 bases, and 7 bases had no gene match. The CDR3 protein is CASSARTGGLETQYF. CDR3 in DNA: TGTGCCAGCAGCGCCCGGACAGGGGGATTGGAGACCCAGTACTTC.